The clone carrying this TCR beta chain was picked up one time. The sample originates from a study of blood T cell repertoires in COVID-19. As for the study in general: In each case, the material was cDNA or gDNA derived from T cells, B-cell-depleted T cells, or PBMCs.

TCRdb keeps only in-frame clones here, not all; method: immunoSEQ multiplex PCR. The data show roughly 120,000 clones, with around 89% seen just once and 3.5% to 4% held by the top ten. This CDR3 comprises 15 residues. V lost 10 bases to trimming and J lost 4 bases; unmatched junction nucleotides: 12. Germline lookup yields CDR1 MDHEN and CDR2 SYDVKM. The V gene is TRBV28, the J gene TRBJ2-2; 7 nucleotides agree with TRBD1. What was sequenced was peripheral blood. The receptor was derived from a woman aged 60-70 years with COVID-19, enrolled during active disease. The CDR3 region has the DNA TGTGCCACCAGACCGGGACAGAGATTCACCGGGGAGCTGTTTTTT. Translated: CATRPGQRFTGELFF.